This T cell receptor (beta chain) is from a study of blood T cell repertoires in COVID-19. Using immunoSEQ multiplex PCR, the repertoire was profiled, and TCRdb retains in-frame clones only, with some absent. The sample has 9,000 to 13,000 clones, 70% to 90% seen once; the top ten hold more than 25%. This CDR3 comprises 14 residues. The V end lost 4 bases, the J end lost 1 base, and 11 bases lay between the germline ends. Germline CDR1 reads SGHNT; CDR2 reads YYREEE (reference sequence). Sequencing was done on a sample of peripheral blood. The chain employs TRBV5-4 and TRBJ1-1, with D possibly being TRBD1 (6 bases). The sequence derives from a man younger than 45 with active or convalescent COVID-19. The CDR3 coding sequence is TGTGCCAGCAGCCTCGAAGGGGGGAACACTGAAGCTTTCTTT. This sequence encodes CASSLEGGNTEAFF.